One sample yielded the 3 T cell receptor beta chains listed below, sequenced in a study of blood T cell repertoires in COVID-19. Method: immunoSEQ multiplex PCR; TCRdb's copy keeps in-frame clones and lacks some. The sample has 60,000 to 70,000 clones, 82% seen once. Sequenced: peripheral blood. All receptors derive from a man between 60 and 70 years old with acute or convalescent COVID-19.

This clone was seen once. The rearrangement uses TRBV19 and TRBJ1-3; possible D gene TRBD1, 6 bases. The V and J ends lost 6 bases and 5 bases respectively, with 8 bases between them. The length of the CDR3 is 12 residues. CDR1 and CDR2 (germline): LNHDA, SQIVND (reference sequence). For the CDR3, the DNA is TGTGCCAGTAGAGACAGGAGAAACACCATATATTTT. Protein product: CASRDRRNTIYF.

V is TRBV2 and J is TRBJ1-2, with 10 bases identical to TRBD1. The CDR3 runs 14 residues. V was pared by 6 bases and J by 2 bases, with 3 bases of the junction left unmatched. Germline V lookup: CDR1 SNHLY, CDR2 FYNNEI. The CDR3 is CASRATGGNYGYTF. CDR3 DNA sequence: TGTGCCAGCAGGGCGACAGGGGGCAACTATGGCTACACCTTC.

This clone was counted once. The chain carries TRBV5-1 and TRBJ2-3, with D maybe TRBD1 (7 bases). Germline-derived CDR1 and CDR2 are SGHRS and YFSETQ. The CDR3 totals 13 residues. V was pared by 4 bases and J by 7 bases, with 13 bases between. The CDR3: CASSQGGQHTQYF. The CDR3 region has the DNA TGCGCCAGCAGCCAGGGGGGCCAACATACGCAGTATTTT.